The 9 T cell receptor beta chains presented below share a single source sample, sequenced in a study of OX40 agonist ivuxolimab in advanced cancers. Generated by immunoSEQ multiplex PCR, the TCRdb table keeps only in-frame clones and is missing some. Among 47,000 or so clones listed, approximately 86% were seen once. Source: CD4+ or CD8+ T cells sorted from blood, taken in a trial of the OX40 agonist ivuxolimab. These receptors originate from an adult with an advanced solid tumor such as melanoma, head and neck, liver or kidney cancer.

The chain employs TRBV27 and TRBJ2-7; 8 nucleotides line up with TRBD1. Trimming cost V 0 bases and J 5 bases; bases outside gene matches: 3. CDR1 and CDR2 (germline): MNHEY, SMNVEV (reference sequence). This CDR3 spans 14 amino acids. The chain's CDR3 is CASSLSPRGHEQYF. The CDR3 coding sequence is TGTGCCAGCAGTTTATCTCCCAGGGGGCACGAGCAGTACTTC.

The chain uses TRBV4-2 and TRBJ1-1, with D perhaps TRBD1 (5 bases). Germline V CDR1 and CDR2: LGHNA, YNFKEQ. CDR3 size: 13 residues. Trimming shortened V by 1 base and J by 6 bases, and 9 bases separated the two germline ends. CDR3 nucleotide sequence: TGTGCCAGCAGCCAAGGGGGCAGGGCTGAAGCTTTCTTT. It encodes CASSQGGRAEAFF.

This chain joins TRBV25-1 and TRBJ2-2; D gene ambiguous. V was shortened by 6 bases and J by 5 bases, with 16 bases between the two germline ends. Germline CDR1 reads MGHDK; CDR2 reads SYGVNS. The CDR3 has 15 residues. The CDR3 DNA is TGTGCCAGCAGATCCCAGCAGGAAGGGACCGGGGAGCTGTTTTTT. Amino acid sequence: CASRSQQEGTGELFF.

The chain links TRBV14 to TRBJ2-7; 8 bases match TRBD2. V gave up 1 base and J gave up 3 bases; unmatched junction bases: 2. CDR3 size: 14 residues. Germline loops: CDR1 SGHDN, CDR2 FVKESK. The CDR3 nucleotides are TGTGCCAGCAGCCAAGTCGCGGGAGGCTACGAGCAGTACTTC. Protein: CASSQVAGGYEQYF.

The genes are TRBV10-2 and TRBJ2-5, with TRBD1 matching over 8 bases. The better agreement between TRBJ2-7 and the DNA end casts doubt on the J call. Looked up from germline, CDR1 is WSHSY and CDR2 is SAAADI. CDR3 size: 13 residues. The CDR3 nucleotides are TGCGCCAGCTTGCGGACAGGGTTTAACGAGCAGTACTTC. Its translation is CASLRTGFNEQYF.

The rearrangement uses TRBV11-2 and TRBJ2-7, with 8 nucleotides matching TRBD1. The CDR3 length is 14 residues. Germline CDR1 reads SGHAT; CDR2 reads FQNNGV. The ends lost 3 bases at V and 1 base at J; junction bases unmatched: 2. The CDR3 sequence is CASSFGTGSYEQYF. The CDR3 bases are TGTGCCAGCAGCTTTGGGACAGGATCCTACGAGCAGTACTTC.

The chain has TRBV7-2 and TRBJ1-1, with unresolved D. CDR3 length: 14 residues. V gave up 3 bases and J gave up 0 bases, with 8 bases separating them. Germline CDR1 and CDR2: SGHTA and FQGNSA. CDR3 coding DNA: TGTGCCAGCAGCTTTCCATACTTGAACACTGAAGCTTTCTTT. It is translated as CASSFPYLNTEAFF.

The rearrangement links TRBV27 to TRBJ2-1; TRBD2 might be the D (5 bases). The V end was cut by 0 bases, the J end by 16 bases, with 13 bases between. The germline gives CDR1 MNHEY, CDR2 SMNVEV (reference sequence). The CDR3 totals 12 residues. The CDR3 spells CASSLSGGLLFF. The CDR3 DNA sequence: TGTGCCAGCAGTTTATCGGGCGGGTTACTATTCTTC.

CDR3 nucleotides: TGTGCCAGTACCCAGGGAGTACGGAGCAGCGGGGAGCTGTTTTTT. Protein: CASTQGVRSSGELFF. This chain links TRBV7-8 with TRBJ2-2; D is perhaps TRBD1 or TRBD2 (5 bases each). Trimming cost V 9 bases and J 7 bases, with 21 bases left between them. The CDR3 runs 15 residues. CDR1 and CDR2 (germline): SGHVS, FQNEAQ.